Listed below are T cell receptor beta chains from one sample, sequenced in a study of STAT5B mutations in CD4+ large granular lymphocyte leukemia. Repertoires were generated with immunoSEQ multiplex PCR, while TCRdb's copy carries only in-frame clones and drops some. The sample has about 30,000 clones; around 80% are singletons. Sequencing was performed on CD4+ T cells from blood buffy coats. These TCRs come from a human donor in good health. Both conserved end residues are part of each CDR3.

>TRBV29-1
CSVALGAANQPQHF
>TRBV18
CASSPRDRLYEQYF
>TRBV19
CASSGTDRVNQPQHF
>TRBV6-5
CASRGLAPSTDTQYF
>TRBV6-4
CASSDSRTSTDTQYF
>TRBV19
CASSTVRYGYTF
>TRBV27
CASSLSGTQYF
>TRBV5-1
CASSSKVRGLAGELFF
>TRBV30
CAWKGRQGLVGSPLHF
>TRBV7-6
CASRKRVAGEGWSETQYF
>TRBV9
CASSVSGGRETQYF
>TRBV7-2
CASSANRARLEQYF
>TRBV2
CASSRFGGYTF
>TRBV6-1
CASSRGRGTEAFF
>TRBV19
CASSPGQGGVMNTEAFF
>TRBV27
CASSPLGQGAIGYTF
>TRBV5-6
CASSLDGDYGYTF
>TRBV5-1
CASSLYPQGQMNTEAFF
>TRBV4-1
CASSQEFRQGYEQYF
>TRBV5-4
CASSLIGSHQETQYF
>TRBV9
CASSSAGTGSLSNQPQHF
>TRBV11-3
CASSLDGAGISYEQYF
>TRBV6-5
CASKPGGSGANVLTF
>TRBV19
CASRDSFSGNTIYF
>TRBV5-1
CASSPNAGQGSSGANVLTF
>TRBV7-9
CASSLNTDGNEQFF
>TRBV10-1
CASSGRGEGTNEKLFF
>TRBV6-5
CASSYLGPGELFF
>TRBV19
CASSMSRSSGNTIYF
>TRBV5-4
CASSLAGARTDTQYF
>TRBV19
CASSGIRQGTNEKLFF
>TRBV29-1
CSVVQGRSGELFF
>TRBV7-9
CASSFTNEQFF
>TRBV5-6
CASSLGGLHMNTEAFF
>TRBV19
CASSPGRPNTEAFF